The 9 T cell receptor beta chains below all came from one sample that was sequenced in a study of T-cell reconstitution after alpha-beta-depleted transplantation in children. Unique molecular identifiers tagged the TCRbeta library. TCRdb called the PCR reads again in MiXCR, with one record for every CDR3 protein. The repertoire holds some 840,000 distinct CDR3 sequences, with about 16% as singletons. The specimen was PBMCs, mostly from graft donor cells, collected 360 days after TCRalphabeta/CD19-depleted stem cell transplant. These receptors were collected from a male patient between 5 and 17 years old who had a stem cell transplant for acute lymphoblastic leukemia, so the T cells may come from the graft donor.

This clonotype was seen a handful of times. V is TRBV20-1 and J is TRBJ2-7; 10 bases are shared with TRBD2. V trimming: 6 bases; J trimming: 6 bases; junction bases outside the gene matches: 11. This CDR3 region has 14 residues. Germline CDR1 is DFQATT and CDR2 is SNEGSKA (reference sequence). The CDR3 loop is CSALRSGLASEQYF. DNA for the CDR3: TGCAGTGCCCTAAGATCGGGACTAGCGAGCGAGCAGTACTTC.

The CDR3 sequence: CASSYSGSETYEQYF. The CDR3 region has the DNA TGCGCCAGCAGTTATAGCGGGAGCGAAACCTACGAGCAGTACTTC. This chain joins TRBV5-1 and TRBJ2-7, with 9 bases lining up with TRBD2. The CDR3 loop spans 15 amino acids. Germline lookup yields CDR1 SGHRS and CDR2 YFSETQ. V shed 5 bases, J shed 2 bases, and the junction held 8 bases outside the gene matches. Together with reference TRBV5-1 and TRBJ2-7, the CDR3 gives the full variable domain: KAGVTQTPRYLIKTRGQQVTLSCSPISGHRSVSWYQQTPGQGLQFLFEYFSETQRNKGNFPGRFSGRQFSNSRSEMNVSTLELGDSALYLCASSYSGSETYEQYFGPGTRLTVT.

This clonotype was recorded a few times. This CDR3 is CASSVATLAGDYEQFF. The CDR3 region has the DNA TGTGCCAGCAGCGTAGCTACGTTAGCGGGAGATTATGAGCAGTTCTTC. This rearrangement joins TRBV9 to TRBJ2-1; 9 bases line up with TRBD2. Germline CDR1 reads SGDLS; CDR2 reads YYNGEE. The CDR3 extends over 16 amino acids. The V and J ends lost 0 bases and 8 bases, in that order; junction bases with no gene match: 9.

This clonotype has only a few counts. The V call is TRBV2, the J call TRBJ2-4; D is possibly TRBD2 (5 bases). The germline V and J ends were trimmed by 2 bases and 0 bases, with 5 bases remaining between them. The germline CDR1 and CDR2 sequences are SNHLY and FYNNEI. CDR3 length equals 14 residues. The CDR3 here is CASSERGAKNIQYF. The CDR3 DNA sequence: TGTGCCAGCAGTGAACGGGGAGCCAAAAACATTCAGTACTTC.

This clonotype was recorded a few times. V usage is TRBV2 and J usage is TRBJ2-1, with 15 bases aligning to TRBD2. Germline CDR1 reads SNHLY; CDR2 reads FYNNEI. The CDR3 contains 18 residues. V shed 7 bases and J 4 bases; nucleotides not matched to a gene: 11. CDR3 in DNA: TGTGCCAGCATCCGGACTAGCGGGAGGGTGGCAGTTTACAATGAGCAGTTCTTC. Protein product: CASIRTSGRVAVYNEQFF.

The chain is built from TRBV5-1 and TRBJ2-5; 8 bases agree with TRBD2. V shed 6 bases and J 2 bases; nucleotides not matched to a gene: 6. The CDR3 covers 14 residues. Looked up from germline, CDR1 is SGHRS and CDR2 is YFSETQ. The CDR3, as DNA: TGCGCCAGCACCCCTACTAGCGGTCAAGAGACCCAGTACTTC. This codes for CASTPTSGQETQYF.

The count of this clonotype is one. CDR3 sequence: CASSHSYRETGANVLTF. The CDR3 region has the DNA TGTGCCAGCAGCCATAGCTACAGGGAGACTGGGGCCAACGTCCTGACTTTC. This chain uses TRBV3-1 with TRBJ2-6; a weak D match, TRBD1 (6 bases). CDR1 is LGHDT and CDR2 is YNNKEL in the germline V gene (reference sequence). The CDR3 covers 17 residues. The ends were cut back, 3 bases at V and 2 bases at J, with 14 bases in the middle.

V and J are TRBV12-3 or TRBV12-4 and TRBJ1-3; D may be TRBD1 (5 bases). Trimming left V 3 bases short and J 4 bases short, with 13 bases between. CDR3 length: 15 residues. CDR3 residues: CASSLRGARGNTIYF. CDR3 nucleotide sequence: TGTGCCAGCAGTTTGAGAGGGGCGCGAGGAAACACCATATATTTT.

This clonotype was seen only a few times. This chain links TRBV11-2 with TRBJ2-5, with D perhaps TRBD1 (7 bases). The V end lost 4 bases, the J end lost 5 bases, and 20 bases lay between the germline ends. This CDR3 contains 16 residues. The germline V gene encodes CDR1 SGHAT and CDR2 FQNNGV. CDR3 amino acids: CASSSFGLSRGETQYF. CDR3 in DNA: TGTGCCAGCAGCTCATTCGGACTATCCAGGGGGGAGACCCAGTACTTC.